Listed here is a single T cell receptor (beta chain). Its target is not known. These data originate in a study of cytomegalovirus exposure and HLA in healthy donors. About the research overall: Of all 400 or so donors who were genotyped, about 84% belonged to the Caucasian-associated ancestry cluster. General observations from the study: It was only CMV serostatus that was available as immune exposure information. Investigators reported approximately 150 TCR beta chains as tied to cytomegalovirus.

PCR used 60 Vbeta primers and 13 Jbeta primers. The table came from immunoSEQ multiplex PCR; TCRdb's copy has only in-frame clones and leaves some out. Across about 200,000 clones, the top ten clones capture less than 6.5% of the sample. V lost 0 bases to trimming and J lost 4 bases, with 10 bases between them. Germline V gene data show CDR1 as MNHEY and CDR2 as SVGAGI. This CDR3 region has 14 residues. This chain joins TRBV6-5 and TRBJ2-7; possibly TRBD1 for D (5 bases). The sequence derives from a young man in good health and CMV-seronegative. The sample comprised PBMCs. CDR3 region: CASSYSTQGYEQYF. The CDR3 DNA reads as TGTGCCAGCAGTTACTCGACCCAGGGTTACGAGCAGTACTTC.